The 29 T cell receptor beta chains in this list originate from one sample, sequenced in a study of blood T cells in healthy people across ages. For the second PCR, which ran for roughly 6 to 11 cycles, a sample-barcoded 5' primer and a J-beta primer mix were used. TCRdb independently ran MiXCR on the 5' RACE reads; one entry per CDR3 protein. This sample yields 1.5 million to 2 million distinct CDR3 sequences, of which roughly two fifths are seen a single time; roughly 23% belongs to the top ten. Source material: blood. Receptors originate from a human donor in good health.

The sample holds a few counts of this clonotype. The chain joins TRBV7-8 to TRBJ2-7; D unclear. Germline CDR1 SGHVS, CDR2 FQNEAQ. CDR3 size: 16 residues. V lost 5 bases, J lost 7 bases, and 24 bases lay in between. This chain's CDR3 is CASSNEISLRILEQYF. The CDR3 DNA reads TGTGCCAGCAGCAACGAAATTTCACTGAGAATCCTGGAGCAGTACTTC.

V gene TRBV18 combines with J gene TRBJ1-2, with a tentative D call TRBD1 (6 bases). CDR3 size: 14 residues. Per the germline V gene, CDR1 is KGHSH and CDR2 is LQKENI. V lost 6 bases, J lost 8 bases, and 19 bases lay in between. CDR3 coding DNA: TGTGCCAGCTCGCCCAGGGGACGCGATCAGGGCTACACCTTC. This gives the protein CASSPRGRDQGYTF.

This sequence joins TRBV7-9 and TRBJ1-2; D gene ambiguous. V lost 0 bases, J lost 7 bases, and 12 bases lay in between. From germline, CDR1 is SEHNR and CDR2 FQNEAQ (reference sequence). This CDR3 spans 14 amino acids. The CDR3 region has the DNA TGTGCCAGCAGCTTAGCGAGGGAGGCGACTGGCTACACCTTC. Translating it yields CASSLAREATGYTF. The variable domain in full, with the rest retrieved from reference TRBV7-9 and TRBJ1-2, is DTGVSQNPRHKITKRGQNVTFRCDPISEHNRLYWYRQTLGQGPEFLTYFQNEAQLEKSRLLSDRFSAERPKGSFSTLEIQRTEQGDSAMYLCASSLAREATGYTFGSGTRLTVV.

This clonotype was observed at least ten times. The chain is built from TRBV29-1 and TRBJ2-1; D is unresolved. Germline loops: CDR1 SQVTM, CDR2 ANQGSEA. Trimming cost V 3 bases and J 6 bases, with 3 bases left between them. This CDR3 is built from 10 residues. CDR3 in DNA: TGCAGCGTTGAGGTCAATGAGCAGTTCTTC. Its translation is CSVEVNEQFF.

Worth noting for this clonotype: The junction and the germline gene differ at one end; a read error may be behind it. The chain carries TRBV5-1 and TRBJ2-5; D remains ambiguous. This CDR3 has 13 amino acids. Looked up from germline, CDR1 is SGHRS and CDR2 is YFSETQ. The CDR3 DNA reads as TGCGCCAGCAGGACCGGGCCACAAGAGGCCCAGTACTTC. It translates to CASRTGPQEAQYF.

This clonotype was found a few times. The V call is TRBV5-1, the J call TRBJ2-3, with D tentatively TRBD1 or TRBD2 (5 bases each). Trimming removed 4 bases from V and 5 bases from J, with 20 bases in between. Germline-derived CDR1 and CDR2 are SGHRS and YFSETQ. The CDR3 covers 16 residues. The CDR3 loop is CASSPGLMGRGDTQYF. CDR3 nucleotide sequence: TGCGCCAGCAGCCCAGGACTCATGGGAAGGGGAGATACGCAGTATTTT.

The gene calls are TRBV7-2 and TRBJ2-5, with 14 bases aligning to TRBD2. Germline V gene data show CDR1 as SGHTA and CDR2 as FQGNSA. V trimming: 7 bases; J trimming: 10 bases; junction bases outside the gene matches: 14. The length of the CDR3 is 16 residues. This CDR3 reads CASNERLAGGISGQYF. In DNA form, the CDR3 reads TGTGCCAGCAACGAAAGACTAGCGGGGGGGATTAGTGGCCAGTACTTC.

The chain is built from TRBV5-1 and TRBJ1-1; D is unresolved. V lost 3 bases and J 7 bases, leaving 13 bases between the germline ends. The CDR3 is 13 residues long. In germline, CDR1 is SGHRS, CDR2 YFSETQ. The CDR3 spells CASSSHPRVEAFF. The CDR3 DNA reads TGCGCCAGCAGCTCCCACCCGCGGGTTGAAGCTTTCTTT.

The rearrangement links TRBV20-1 to TRBJ2-4, with TRBD2 identical over 10 bases. V lost 5 bases and J lost 13; bases outside the gene matches: 8. Germline V gene sequence: CDR1 DFQATT, CDR2 SNEGSKA (reference sequence). The CDR3 contains 12 residues. The CDR3 here is CSAPGLATQQYF. In DNA, the CDR3 is TGCAGTGCTCCGGGACTAGCGACCCAGCAGTACTTC.

A note on this clonotype: The germline gene is not matched at one end of the junction; a read error may be the cause. The CDR3 region is CATSDLFPRGGCNPPLHF. The CDR3 nucleotides are TGTGCCACCAGTGATTTATTCCCCCGAGGAGGGTGTAATCCACCCCTCCACTTT. The chain is built from TRBV24-1 and TRBJ1-6; no definite D call. There are 18 residues in the CDR3. Germline V lookup: CDR1 KGHDR, CDR2 SFDVKD.

This clonotype was recorded once. The V gene is TRBV4-3, the J gene TRBJ2-2; 7 bases agree with TRBD1. Germline V gene data show CDR1 as LGHNA and CDR2 as YSLEER. This CDR3 has 15 amino acids. V lost 1 base to trimming and J lost 7 bases; unmatched junction nucleotides: 6. For the CDR3, the DNA is TGCGCCAGCAGCCAAGGAGGGGGCGAGATCGGGGAGCTGTTTTTT. It translates to CASSQGGGEIGELFF.

The V call is TRBV5-1, the J call TRBJ2-4; D might be TRBD2 (6 bases). The J call may be wrong; the DNA end is better matched by TRBJ2-7. The CDR3 has 13 amino acids. Per germline, CDR1 SGHRS and CDR2 YFSETQ. The CDR3 spells CASSRPGVPEQYF. The CDR3 DNA reads as TGCGCCAGCAGCCGTCCGGGAGTCCCCGAGCAGTACTTC.

As concerns this clonotype: The junction departs from the called germline gene at one end, perhaps through a read error. V usage is TRBV20-1 and J usage is TRBJ2-3, with TRBD1 identical over 9 bases. CDR1 is DFQATT and CDR2 is SNEGSKA in the germline V gene (reference sequence). This CDR3 has 15 amino acids. The CDR3 bases are TGCAGCGCTAGAACCGGGACAGGGTTCGGGGATACGCAGTATTTT. Its protein product is CSARTGTGFGDTQYF.

This clonotype has only a few counts. The CDR3: CASSDPDSLGGKTQYF. DNA of the CDR3: TGTGCCAGCAGTGACCCGGACAGCCTGGGAGGGAAGACCCAGTACTTC. This sequence joins TRBV6-1 and TRBJ2-5, with D possibly being TRBD2 (7 bases). The length of the CDR3 is 16 residues. V gave up 3 bases and J gave up 6 bases, with 20 bases separating them. Germline V gene data show CDR1 as MNHNS and CDR2 as SASEGT.

There are a few counts of this clonotype. This chain uses TRBV29-1 with TRBJ2-1, with TRBD1 matching over 9 bases. Germline-derived CDR1 and CDR2 are SQVTM and ANQGSEA. J gave up 10 bases and V 1 base, and 5 bases lay outside the gene matches. The CDR3 is 13 residues long. CDR3 sequence: CSVEGQGGEEQFF. In DNA form, the CDR3 reads TGCAGCGTTGAAGGACAGGGGGGTGAGGAGCAGTTCTTC.

The rearrangement joins TRBV15 to TRBJ2-7, with D perhaps matching TRBD1 or TRBD2 (6 bases each). The V end was cut by 0 bases, the J end by 0 bases, with 12 bases between. The germline gives CDR1 LNHNV, CDR2 YYDKDF (reference sequence). This CDR3 region has 16 residues. The chain's CDR3 is CATSRDRGGISYEQYF. DNA of the CDR3: TGTGCCACCAGCAGAGATCGAGGGGGGATCTCCTACGAGCAGTACTTC.

The V gene is TRBV27, the J gene TRBJ2-2; possibly TRBD1 for D (5 bases). V lost 0 bases to trimming and J lost 7 bases, with 15 bases between them. From germline, CDR1 is MNHEY and CDR2 SMNVEV (reference sequence). This CDR3 has 16 amino acids. In DNA, the CDR3 is TGTGCCAGCAGTTTATCAGTTAGGGGTTCGGTCGGGGAGCTGTTTTTT. Its translation is CASSLSVRGSVGELFF.

V and J are TRBV29-1 and TRBJ2-4, with D possibly being TRBD2 (5 bases). CDR3 size: 15 residues. V was clipped by 0 bases and J by 0 bases, with 9 bases between them. Looked up from germline, CDR1 is SQVTM and CDR2 is ANQGSEA. The CDR3 region is CSVEDWGVAKNIQYF. The CDR3 DNA is TGCAGCGTTGAAGATTGGGGAGTAGCCAAAAACATTCAGTACTTC.

The chain recombines TRBV10-3 with TRBJ2-5; 10 nucleotides align to TRBD2. Germline V lookup: CDR1 ENHRY, CDR2 SYGVKD. V shed 6 bases and J 3 bases; nucleotides not matched to a gene: 10. This CDR3 spans 16 amino acids. CDR3: CAISGLAGGGEETQYF. CDR3 nucleotide sequence: TGTGCCATCAGCGGCTTAGCGGGGGGCGGAGAAGAGACCCAGTACTTC.

The rearrangement joins TRBV20-1 to TRBJ2-3; D is ambiguous. The CDR3 loop spans 12 amino acids. The germline V gene encodes CDR1 DFQATT and CDR2 SNEGSKA (reference sequence). V lost 1 base and J lost 5, with 7 bases in between. DNA for the CDR3: TGCAGTGCTAGAGGGACGGGAGATACGCAGTATTTT. Protein: CSARGTGDTQYF.

This clonotype was seen just once. The chain couples TRBV13 to TRBJ2-1; tentatively, D is TRBD2 (5 bases). V lost 2 bases and J lost 4, with 12 bases in between. Germline V lookup: CDR1 PRHDT, CDR2 FYEKMQ (reference sequence). The CDR3 is 15 amino acids. DNA of the CDR3: TGTGCCAGCAGCTTAAGAGGGTCGGGGTACAATGAGCAGTTCTTC. Amino acid sequence: CASSLRGSGYNEQFF.

The CDR3 nucleotides read TGTGCCAGCAGCCACCGCCCATCGGCAACCCCATACAATGAGCAGTTCTTC. This sequence encodes CASSHRPSATPYNEQFF. This chain links TRBV12-3 or TRBV12-4 with TRBJ2-1; no definite D call. The CDR3 loop spans 17 amino acids. The germline V and J ends were trimmed by 6 bases and 4 bases, with 22 bases remaining between them.

This chain uses TRBV5-1 with TRBJ2-3; a possible D gene is TRBD1 (5 bases). The V gene's germline CDR1 is SGHRS and CDR2 YFSETQ. V dropped 1 base and J dropped 3 bases, with 9 bases sitting between them. The CDR3 totals 14 residues. CDR3 sequence (DNA): TGCGCCAGCAGCTTGTGCAGGGATACAGATACGCAGTATTTT. It translates to CASSLCRDTDTQYF.

This rearrangement joins TRBV6-6 to TRBJ1-1; unclear D gene. Germline values: CDR1 MNHNY, CDR2 SVGAGI (reference sequence). Trimming shortened V by 6 bases and J by 6 bases, and 8 bases separated the two germline ends. The CDR3 contains 11 residues. The CDR3 region has the DNA TGTGCCAGCAGGACACGCGCTGAAGCTTTCTTT. Translated: CASRTRAEAFF.

The chain uses TRBV5-1 and TRBJ2-1; perhaps TRBD1 as D (6 bases). Between the trimmed V and J ends, which lost 4 bases and 8 bases, there was a span of 13 bases. Germline CDR1 reads SGHRS; CDR2 reads YFSETQ. The CDR3 runs 13 residues. The CDR3 is CASSPQGGHEQFF. The DNA of the CDR3 is TGCGCCAGCAGCCCACAGGGCGGTCATGAGCAGTTCTTC. The complete variable domain, with remaining parts taken from reference TRBV5-1 and TRBJ2-1, reads KAGVTQTPRYLIKTRGQQVTLSCSPISGHRSVSWYQQTPGQGLQFLFEYFSETQRNKGNFPGRFSGRQFSNSRSEMNVSTLELGDSALYLCASSPQGGHEQFFGPGTRLTVL.

V and J are TRBV7-8 and TRBJ2-3, with D hard to call. Deletions cut 2 bases from V and 1 base from J, with 7 bases between. From germline, CDR1 is SGHVS and CDR2 FQNEAQ. This CDR3 region has 14 residues. CDR3 loop: CASSLLLRTDTQYF. CDR3 nucleotide sequence: TGTGCCAGCAGCTTACTGCTGCGCACAGATACGCAGTATTTT.

This chain uses TRBV4-3 with TRBJ1-4; D is unresolved. In germline, CDR1 is LGHNA, CDR2 YSLEER. This CDR3 comprises 15 residues. Trimming pared 0 bases from V and 5 bases from J, leaving 10 bases between. CDR3 DNA: TGCGCCAGCAGCCAAGATCCGGGGAGAAATGAAAAACTGTTTTTT. It yields the protein CASSQDPGRNEKLFF.

In this sample, this clonotype turned up many times. The rearrangement links TRBV7-2 to TRBJ2-5; no firm D call. CDR1 is SGHTA and CDR2 is FQGNSA in the germline V gene. V was shortened by 3 bases and J by 4 bases, with 3 bases between the two germline ends. The CDR3 spans 11 residues. In nucleotides, the CDR3 is TGTGCCAGCAGCTTCATAGAGACCCAGTACTTC. Its translation: CASSFIETQYF.

V gene TRBV28 combines with J gene TRBJ2-4; no reliable D call. The CDR3 length is 14 residues. V lost 7 bases and J 3 bases, leaving 13 bases between the germline ends. The germline V gene has CDR1 MDHEN and CDR2 SYDVKM. The CDR3 coding sequence is TGTGCCAGCAACGCGTTGGTTAGCAAAAACATTCAGTACTTC. Translating it yields CASNALVSKNIQYF.